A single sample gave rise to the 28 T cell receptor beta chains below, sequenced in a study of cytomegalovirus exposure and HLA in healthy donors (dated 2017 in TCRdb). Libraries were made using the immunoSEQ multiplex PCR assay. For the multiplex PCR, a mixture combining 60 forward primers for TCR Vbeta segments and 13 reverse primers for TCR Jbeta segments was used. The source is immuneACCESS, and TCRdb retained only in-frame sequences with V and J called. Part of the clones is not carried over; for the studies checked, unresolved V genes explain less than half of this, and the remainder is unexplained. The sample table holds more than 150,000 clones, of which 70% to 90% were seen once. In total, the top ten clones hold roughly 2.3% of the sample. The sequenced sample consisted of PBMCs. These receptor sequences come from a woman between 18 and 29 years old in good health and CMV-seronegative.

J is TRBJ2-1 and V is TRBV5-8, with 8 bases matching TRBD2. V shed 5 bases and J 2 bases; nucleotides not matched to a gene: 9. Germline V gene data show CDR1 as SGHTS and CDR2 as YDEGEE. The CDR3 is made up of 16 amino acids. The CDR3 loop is CASRGGRGGPYNEQFF. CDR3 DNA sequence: TGTGCCAGCAGGGGGGGACGGGGGGGCCCCTACAATGAGCAGTTCTTC.

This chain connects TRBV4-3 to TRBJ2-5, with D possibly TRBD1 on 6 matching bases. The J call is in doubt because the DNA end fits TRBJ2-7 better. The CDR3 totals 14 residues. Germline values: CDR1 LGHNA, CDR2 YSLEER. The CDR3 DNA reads TGCGCCAGCAGCCAAGGAGTTAAAGGGGGCGAGCAGTACTTC. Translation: CASSQGVKGGEQYF.

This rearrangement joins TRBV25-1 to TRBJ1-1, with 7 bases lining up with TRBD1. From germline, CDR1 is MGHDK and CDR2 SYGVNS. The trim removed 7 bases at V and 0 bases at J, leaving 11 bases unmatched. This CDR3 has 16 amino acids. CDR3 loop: CASNRGQGGLNTEAFF. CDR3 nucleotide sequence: TGTGCCAGCAATCGGGGCCAGGGGGGTCTGAACACTGAAGCTTTCTTT.

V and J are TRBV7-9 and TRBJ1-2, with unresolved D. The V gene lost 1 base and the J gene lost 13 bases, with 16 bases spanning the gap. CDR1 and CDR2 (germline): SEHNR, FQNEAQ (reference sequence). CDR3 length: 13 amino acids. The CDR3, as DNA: TGTGCCAGCAGCTTAGAGCCGGGAATGCCTCTCACCTTC. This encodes CASSLEPGMPLTF.

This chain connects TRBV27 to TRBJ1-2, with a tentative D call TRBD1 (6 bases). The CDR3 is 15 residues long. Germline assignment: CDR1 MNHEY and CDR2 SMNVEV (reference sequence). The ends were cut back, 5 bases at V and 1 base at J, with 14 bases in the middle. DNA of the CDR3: TGTGCCAGCAGTCTTACCCCGGGACATAACTATGGCTACACCTTC. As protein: CASSLTPGHNYGYTF.

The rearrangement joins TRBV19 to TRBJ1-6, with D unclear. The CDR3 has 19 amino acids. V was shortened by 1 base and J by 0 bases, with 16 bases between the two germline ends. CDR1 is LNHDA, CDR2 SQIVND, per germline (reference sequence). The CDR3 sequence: CASSIATGQRSSYNSPLHF. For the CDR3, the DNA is TGTGCCAGTAGTATAGCAACTGGCCAGCGGAGCTCCTATAATTCACCCCTCCACTTT.

The CDR3 coding sequence is TGTGCCACCAGCAGAGATTGGGATAGCGGGGGACCATCCTACAATGAGCAGTTCTTC. It codes for CATSRDWDSGGPSYNEQFF. The gene calls are TRBV15 and TRBJ2-1; 9 bases are shared with TRBD2. With V trimmed by 0 bases and J by 1 base, 10 bases remained unmatched. CDR3 length equals 19 residues. CDR1 and CDR2 from the germline V gene are LNHNV and YYDKDF (reference sequence).

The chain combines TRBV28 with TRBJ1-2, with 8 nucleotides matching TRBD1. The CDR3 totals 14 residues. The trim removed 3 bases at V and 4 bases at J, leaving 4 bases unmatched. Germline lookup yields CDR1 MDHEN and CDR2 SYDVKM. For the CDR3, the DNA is TGTGCCAGCAGTTTGGCAGGGGGCACCTATGGCTACACCTTC. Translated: CASSLAGGTYGYTF.

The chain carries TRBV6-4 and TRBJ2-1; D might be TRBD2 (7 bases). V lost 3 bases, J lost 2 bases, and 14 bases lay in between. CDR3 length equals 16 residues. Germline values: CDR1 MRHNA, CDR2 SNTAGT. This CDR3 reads CASSEEGGLPYNEQFF. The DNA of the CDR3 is TGTGCCAGCAGTGAGGAGGGGGGACTACCCTACAATGAGCAGTTCTTC.

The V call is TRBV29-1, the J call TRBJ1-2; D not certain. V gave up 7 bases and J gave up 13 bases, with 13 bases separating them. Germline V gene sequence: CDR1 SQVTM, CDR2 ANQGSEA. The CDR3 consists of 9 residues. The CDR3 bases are TGCAGCGGTGGTAATCCGGGCACCTTC. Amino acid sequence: CSGGNPGTF.

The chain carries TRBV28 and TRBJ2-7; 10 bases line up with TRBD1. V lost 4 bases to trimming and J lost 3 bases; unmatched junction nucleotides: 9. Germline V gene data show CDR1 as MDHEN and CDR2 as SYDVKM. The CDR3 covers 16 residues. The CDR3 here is CASSSRDRGNNYEQYF. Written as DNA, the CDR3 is TGTGCCAGCAGTTCTCGGGACAGGGGTAATAACTACGAGCAGTACTTC.

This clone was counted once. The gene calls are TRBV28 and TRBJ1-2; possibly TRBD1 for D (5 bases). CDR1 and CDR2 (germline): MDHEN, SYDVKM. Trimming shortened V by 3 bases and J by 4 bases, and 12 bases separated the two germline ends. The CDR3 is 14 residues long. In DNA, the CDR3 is TGTGCCAGCAGTTTTTTGAGGGGAGGCTATGGCTACACCTTC. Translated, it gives CASSFLRGGYGYTF.

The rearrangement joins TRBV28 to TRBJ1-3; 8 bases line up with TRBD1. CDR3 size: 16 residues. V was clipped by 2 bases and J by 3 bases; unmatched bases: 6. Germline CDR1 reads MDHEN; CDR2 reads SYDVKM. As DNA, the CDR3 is TGTGCCAGCAGTTTAGTCAGGGGGCAGCTTGGAAACACCATATATTTT. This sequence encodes CASSLVRGQLGNTIYF.

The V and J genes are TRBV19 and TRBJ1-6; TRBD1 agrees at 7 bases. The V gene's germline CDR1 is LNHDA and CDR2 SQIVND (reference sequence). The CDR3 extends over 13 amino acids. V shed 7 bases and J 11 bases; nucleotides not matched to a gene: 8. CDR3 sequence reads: CASIDRERTPLHF. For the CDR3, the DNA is TGTGCCAGTATCGACAGGGAGAGGACACCCCTCCACTTT. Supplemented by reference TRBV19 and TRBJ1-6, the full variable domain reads DGGITQSPKYLFRKEGQNVTLSCEQNLNHDAMYWYRQDPGQGLRLIYYSQIVNDFQKGDIAEGYSVSREKKESFPLTVTSAQKNPTAFYLCASIDRERTPLHFGNGTRLTVT.

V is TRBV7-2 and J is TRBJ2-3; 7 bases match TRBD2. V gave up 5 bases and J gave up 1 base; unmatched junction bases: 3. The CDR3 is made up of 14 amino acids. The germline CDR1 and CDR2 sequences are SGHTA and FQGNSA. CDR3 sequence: CASSPTSGTDTQYF. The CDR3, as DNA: TGTGCCAGCAGCCCCACTAGCGGCACAGATACGCAGTATTTT.

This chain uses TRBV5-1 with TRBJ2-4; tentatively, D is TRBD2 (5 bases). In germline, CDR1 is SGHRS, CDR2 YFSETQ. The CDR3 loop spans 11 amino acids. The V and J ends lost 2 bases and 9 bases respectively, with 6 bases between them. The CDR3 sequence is CASSFEGIQYF. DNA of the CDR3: TGCGCCAGCAGCTTCGAGGGCATTCAGTACTTC.

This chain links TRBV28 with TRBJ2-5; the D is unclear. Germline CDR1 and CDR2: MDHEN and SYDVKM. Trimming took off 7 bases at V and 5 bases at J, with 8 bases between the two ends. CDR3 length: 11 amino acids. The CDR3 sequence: CASKLRETQYF. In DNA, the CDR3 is TGTGCCAGCAAACTAAGGGAGACCCAGTACTTC.

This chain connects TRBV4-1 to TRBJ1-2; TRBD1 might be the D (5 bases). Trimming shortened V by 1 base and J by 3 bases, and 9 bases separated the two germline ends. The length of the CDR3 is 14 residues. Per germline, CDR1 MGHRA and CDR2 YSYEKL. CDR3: CASSQAAGDYGYTF. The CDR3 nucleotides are TGCGCCAGCAGCCAAGCAGCGGGGGACTATGGCTACACCTTC.

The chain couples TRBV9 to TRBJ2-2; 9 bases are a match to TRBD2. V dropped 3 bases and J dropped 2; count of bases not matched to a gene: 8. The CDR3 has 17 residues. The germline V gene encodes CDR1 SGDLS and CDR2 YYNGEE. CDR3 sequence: CASSGSAGGPNTGELFF. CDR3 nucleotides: TGTGCCAGCAGCGGATCAGCGGGAGGACCCAACACCGGGGAGCTGTTTTTT.

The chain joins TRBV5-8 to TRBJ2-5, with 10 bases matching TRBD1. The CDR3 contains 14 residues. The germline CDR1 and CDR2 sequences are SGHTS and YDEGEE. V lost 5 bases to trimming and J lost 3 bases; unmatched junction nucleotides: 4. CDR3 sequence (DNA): TGTGCCAGCAGGCTAGGACAGGGGGAAGAGACCCAGTACTTC. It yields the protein CASRLGQGEETQYF. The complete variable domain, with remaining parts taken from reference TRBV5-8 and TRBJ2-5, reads EAGVTQSPTHLIKTRGQQATLRCSPISGHTSVYWYQQALGLGLQFLLWYDEGEERNRGNFPPRFSGRQFPNYSSELNVNALELEDSALYLCASRLGQGEETQYFGPGTRLLVL.

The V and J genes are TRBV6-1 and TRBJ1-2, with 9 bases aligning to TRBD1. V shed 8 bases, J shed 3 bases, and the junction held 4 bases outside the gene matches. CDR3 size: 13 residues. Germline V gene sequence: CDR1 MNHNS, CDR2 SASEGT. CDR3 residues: CASQGQGYYGYTF. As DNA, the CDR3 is TGTGCCAGCCAAGGACAGGGGTACTATGGCTACACCTTC.

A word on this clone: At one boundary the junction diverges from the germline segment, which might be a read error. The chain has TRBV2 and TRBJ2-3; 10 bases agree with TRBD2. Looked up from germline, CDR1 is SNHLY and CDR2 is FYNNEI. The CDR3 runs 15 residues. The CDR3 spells CASSQLAGYTYTQYF. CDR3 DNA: TGTGCCAGCAGTCAACTAGCGGGGTACACATATACGCAGTATTTT.

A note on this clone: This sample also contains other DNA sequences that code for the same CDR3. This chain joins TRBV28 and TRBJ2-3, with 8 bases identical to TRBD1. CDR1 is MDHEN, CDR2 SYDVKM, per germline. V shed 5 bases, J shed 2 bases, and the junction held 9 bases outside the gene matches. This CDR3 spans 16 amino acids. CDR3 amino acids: CASSRWGTGATDTQYF. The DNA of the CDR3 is TGTGCCAGCAGTAGGTGGGGGACAGGAGCCACAGATACGCAGTATTTT.

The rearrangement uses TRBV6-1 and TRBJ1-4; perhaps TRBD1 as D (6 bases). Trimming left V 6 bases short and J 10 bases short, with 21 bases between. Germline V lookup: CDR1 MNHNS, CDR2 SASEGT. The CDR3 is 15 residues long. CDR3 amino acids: CASRGQGSGGGKLFF. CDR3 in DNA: TGTGCCAGCAGGGGCCAGGGGAGCGGCGGAGGAAAACTGTTTTTT.

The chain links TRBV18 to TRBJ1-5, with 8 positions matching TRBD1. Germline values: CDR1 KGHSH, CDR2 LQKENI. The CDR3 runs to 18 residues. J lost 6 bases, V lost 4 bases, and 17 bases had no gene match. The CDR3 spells CASSRLSPAGGEGQPQHF. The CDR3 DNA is TGTGCCAGCTCACGACTGTCCCCAGCAGGGGGCGAGGGTCAGCCCCAGCATTTT.

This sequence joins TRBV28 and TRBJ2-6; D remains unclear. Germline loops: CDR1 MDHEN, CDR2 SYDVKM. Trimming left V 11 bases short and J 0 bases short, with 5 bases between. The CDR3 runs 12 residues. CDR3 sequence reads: CASSSGANVLTF. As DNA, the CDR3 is TGTGCCTCCAGCTCTGGGGCCAACGTCCTGACTTTC.

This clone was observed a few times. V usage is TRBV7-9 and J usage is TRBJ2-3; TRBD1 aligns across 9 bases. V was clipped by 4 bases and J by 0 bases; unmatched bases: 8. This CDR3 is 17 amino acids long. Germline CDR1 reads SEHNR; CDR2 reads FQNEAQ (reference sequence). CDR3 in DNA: TGTGCCAGCAGCTCTGGGGGGACAGGGTTGAGCACAGATACGCAGTATTTT. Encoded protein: CASSSGGTGLSTDTQYF.

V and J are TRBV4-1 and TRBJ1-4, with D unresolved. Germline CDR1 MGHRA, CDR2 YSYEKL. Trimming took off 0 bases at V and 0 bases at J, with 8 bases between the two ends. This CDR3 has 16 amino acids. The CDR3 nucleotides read TGCGCCAGCAGCCAAGATATGAGGGCAACTAATGAAAAACTGTTTTTT. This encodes CASSQDMRATNEKLFF.